The clone carrying this T cell receptor beta chain was found once. Its antigen is unidentified. Sorting of unstimulated PBMCs yielded separate CD3+CD4+ and CD3+CD8+ fractions. This specimen belongs to a study of T cell clones after liver transplantation. The study's findings and limits: Donor-reactive sequences fell more than third party-reactive ones, suggesting partial deletion. Small, mixed patient groups and varying post-transplant times limit these conclusions.

The data were produced by immunoSEQ multiplex PCR, yet TCRdb's version contains in-frame clones alone and is incomplete. The sample carries 65,000 to 85,000 clones, 80% to 90% recorded once. V was cut by 1 base and J by 3 bases, with 18 bases left in between. Germline V gene lookup returns CDR1 SGHDN and CDR2 FVKESK. The CDR3 loop spans 17 amino acids. Sequenced here: CD4+ T cells from blood, sampled less than 50 months after liver transplant. V and J are TRBV14 and TRBJ2-5, with D maybe TRBD1 (5 bases). This receptor was identified in a human patient who received a liver transplant. Some T cells may be the graft donor's. Written as DNA, the CDR3 is TGTGCCAGCAGCCAAGTCCCGGCGTGGGGCATGGAAGAGACCCAGTACTTC. Translation: CASSQVPAWGMEETQYF.